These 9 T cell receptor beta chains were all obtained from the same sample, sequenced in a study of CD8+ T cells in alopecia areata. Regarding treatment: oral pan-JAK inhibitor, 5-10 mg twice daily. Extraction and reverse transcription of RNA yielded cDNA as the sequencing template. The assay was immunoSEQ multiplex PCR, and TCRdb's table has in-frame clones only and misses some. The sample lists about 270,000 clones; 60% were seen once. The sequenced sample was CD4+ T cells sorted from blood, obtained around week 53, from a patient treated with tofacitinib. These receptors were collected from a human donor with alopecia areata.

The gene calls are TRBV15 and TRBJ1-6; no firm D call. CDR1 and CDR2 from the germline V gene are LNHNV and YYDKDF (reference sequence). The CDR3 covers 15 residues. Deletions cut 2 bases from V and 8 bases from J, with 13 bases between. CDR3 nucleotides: TGTGCCACCAGCAGACGGAGTGGACTCTATTCACCCCTCCACTTT. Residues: CATSRRSGLYSPLHF.

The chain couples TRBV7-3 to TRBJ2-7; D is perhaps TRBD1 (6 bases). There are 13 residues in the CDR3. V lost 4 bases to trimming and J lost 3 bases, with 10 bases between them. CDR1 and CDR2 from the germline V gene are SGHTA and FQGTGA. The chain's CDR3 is CASSSGQNYEQYF. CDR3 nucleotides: TGTGCCAGCAGCTCCGGACAGAACTACGAGCAGTACTTC. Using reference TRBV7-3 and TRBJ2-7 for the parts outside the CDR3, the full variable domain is GAGVSQTPSNKVTEKGKYVELRCDPISGHTALYWYRQSLGQGPEFLIYFQGTGAADDSGLPNDRFFAVRPEGSVSTLKIQRTERGDSAVYLCASSSGQNYEQYFGPGTRLTVT.

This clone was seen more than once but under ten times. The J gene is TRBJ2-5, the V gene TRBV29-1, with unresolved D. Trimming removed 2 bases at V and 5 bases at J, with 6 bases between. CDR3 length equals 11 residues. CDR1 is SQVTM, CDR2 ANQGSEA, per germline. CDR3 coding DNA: TGCAGCGTTGAACAGAGGGAGACCCAGTACTTC. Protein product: CSVEQRETQYF. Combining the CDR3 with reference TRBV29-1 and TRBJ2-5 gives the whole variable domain SAVISQKPSRDICQRGTSLTIQCQVDSQVTMMFWYRQQPGQSLTLIATANQGSEATYESGFVIDKFPISRPNLTFSTLTVSNMSPEDSSIYLCSVEQRETQYFGPGTRLLVL.

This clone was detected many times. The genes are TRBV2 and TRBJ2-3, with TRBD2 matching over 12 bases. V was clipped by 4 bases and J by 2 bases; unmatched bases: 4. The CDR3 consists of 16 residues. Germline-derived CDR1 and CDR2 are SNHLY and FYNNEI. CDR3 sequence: CASSGTSGATTDTQYF. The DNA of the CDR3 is TGTGCCAGCAGTGGGACTAGCGGGGCGACCACAGATACGCAGTATTTT.

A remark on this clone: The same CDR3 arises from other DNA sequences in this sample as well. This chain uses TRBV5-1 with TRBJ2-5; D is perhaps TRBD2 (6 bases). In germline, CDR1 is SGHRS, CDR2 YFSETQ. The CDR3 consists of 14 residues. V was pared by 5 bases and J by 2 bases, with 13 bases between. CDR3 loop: CASRTGTAQETQYF. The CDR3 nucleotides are TGCGCCAGCAGGACCGGGACTGCACAAGAGACCCAGTACTTC.

The CDR3 nucleotides read TGTGCCAGCAGCTTAGCTGGCAGGCAGCACTATGGCTACACCTTC. This codes for CASSLAGRQHYGYTF. The chain has TRBV11-2 and TRBJ1-2; no definite D call. The V gene's germline CDR1 is SGHAT and CDR2 FQNNGV. The CDR3 spans 15 residues. Trimming took off 1 base at V and 3 bases at J, with 12 bases between the two ends.

The CDR3 spells CASSQRTTFNEQFF. The CDR3 DNA follows: TGCGCCAGCAGCCAGCGGACTACTTTCAATGAGCAGTTCTTC. The chain uses TRBV4-1 and TRBJ2-1, with a tentative D call TRBD2 (6 bases). Germline lookup yields CDR1 MGHRA and CDR2 YSYEKL. The V end was cut by 3 bases, the J end by 6 bases, with 12 bases between. The CDR3 length is 14 residues.

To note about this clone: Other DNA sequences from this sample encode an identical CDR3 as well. CDR3 sequence: CASSNGQGRYEQYF. For the CDR3, the DNA is TGTGCCAGCAGCAACGGACAGGGCCGGTACGAGCAGTACTTC. V usage is TRBV5-4 and J usage is TRBJ2-7; 8 bases match TRBD1. The germline V gene has CDR1 SGHNT and CDR2 YYREEE (reference sequence). The CDR3 contains 14 residues. Trimming cost V 4 bases and J 4 bases; bases outside gene matches: 7. The full variable domain, in which reference TRBV5-4 and TRBJ2-7 provide the parts outside the CDR3, is ETGVTQSPTHLIKTRGQQVTLRCSSQSGHNTVSWYQQALGQGPQFIFQYYREEENGRGNFPPRFSGLQFPNYSSELNVNALELDDSALYLCASSNGQGRYEQYFGPGTRLTVT.

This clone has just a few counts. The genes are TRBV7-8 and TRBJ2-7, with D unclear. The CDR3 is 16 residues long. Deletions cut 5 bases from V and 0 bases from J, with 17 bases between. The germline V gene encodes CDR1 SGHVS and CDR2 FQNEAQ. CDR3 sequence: CASSRGDSTSSYEQYF. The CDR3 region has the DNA TGTGCCAGCAGCCGAGGAGATTCAACGAGCTCCTACGAGCAGTACTTC.